The TCR beta chain under discussion was sequenced for a study of blood T cells in healthy people across ages. Study observations and caveats: Because donor CMV status was unknown, expanded clonotype changes were possibly confounded. Higher diversity and more naive CD4+ cells were features of long-lived donors, compared to aged donors.

Per-sample yields of isolated PBMCs were at least 6.5 million. The CDR3 spans 13 residues. The V end was cut by 7 bases, the J end by 8 bases, with 15 bases between. CDR1 and CDR2 (germline): MNHNS, SASEGT. As regards this clonotype: Its antigen is unidentified.

Primed by a sample-barcoded 5' primer and a J-beta primer mix, a second PCR proceeded for roughly 6 to 12 cycles. TCRdb fed the 5' RACE reads into MiXCR, producing one record per CDR3 protein. The sample has about 1.7 million distinct CDR3 sequences, approximately 30% seen once. Sequenced material: blood. This TCR was recovered from a woman in her 30s in good health. This chain connects TRBV6-1 to TRBJ2-1; no reliable D call. As DNA, the CDR3 is TGTGCCAGCAAGAGACTGTCTTACGATGAGCAGTTCTTC. Translated, it gives CASKRLSYDEQFF.